The present TCR beta chain was sequenced within a study of CD8 T cells in ankylosing spondylitis. The study's findings and limits: Within peripheral blood, clones linked to disease were CD8+ and relatively rare.

TCRdb passed the 5' RACE reads through MiXCR, listing each CDR3 protein once. The sample lists 350,000 to 400,000 distinct CDR3 sequences, 20% to 25% occurring once. In germline, CDR1 is SGHAT, CDR2 FQDESV (reference sequence). CDR3 length: 21 amino acids. J lost 2 bases, V lost 3 bases, and 15 bases had no gene match. This clonotype was detected a few times. Antigen unknown. The sequencing input was blood, either unsorted or a sorted T cell fraction (not recorded which). This chain joins TRBV11-1 and TRBJ2-3; the match to TRBD2 covers 15 bases. The sequence was collected from a male donor with ankylosing spondylitis or in good health (not recorded which). The CDR3 DNA follows: TGTGCCAGCAGCTTCCCTCTCGGACTAGCGGGGGGGCTCGACCCCACAGATACGCAGTATTTT. Protein product: CASSFPLGLAGGLDPTDTQYF.